Listed below are T cell receptor beta chains from one sample, sequenced in a study of T cell responses to AZD1222 COVID-19 vaccine. Measured with immunoSEQ multiplex PCR; TCRdb has only the in-frame clones, and not every one. The sample lists 69,000 or so clones, around 90% seen once, with around 4.8% in the top ten. Here the sequenced sample was peripheral blood, taken 28 days after the second dose of the MenACWY control vaccine. The source is an adult who received the MenACWY meningococcal vaccine as a control. CDR3s include the opening cysteine and the closing phenylalanine or tryptophan. A D gene is named only where the DNA matches it firmly. The size entry is marked missing in some rows and otherwise reads once, few, many or a size class.

-,TRBV5-5,TRBD1,TRBJ2-7,CASSRQGATLTYEQYF,TGTGCCAGCAGCCGCCAGGGGGCGACCCTAACCTACGAGCAGTACTTC
once,TRBV7-9,TRBD2,TRBJ2-2,CASSLGLAGITGELFF,TGTGCCAGCAGCTTAGGACTAGCGGGGATCACCGGGGAGCTGTTTTTT
-,TRBV5-1,TRBD1,TRBJ2-2,CASSPARTGVFGELFF,TGCGCCAGCAGCCCGGCCCGGACAGGGGTTTTTGGGGAGCTGTTTTTT
-,TRBV7-6,TRBD1,TRBJ2-2,CASSLDDREPNRGELFF,TGTGCCAGCAGCTTAGATGACAGGGAACCGAACCGCGGGGAGCTGTTTTTT
-,TRBV28,-,TRBJ2-6,CASSSPRQAINSGANVLTF,TGTGCCAGCAGTTCCCCCCGACAAGCCATAAACTCTGGGGCCAACGTCCTGACTTTC
-,TRBV29-1,TRBD1,TRBJ1-2,CSVEAKGAGVGYTF,TGCAGCGTTGAAGCCAAGGGGGCAGGGGTTGGCTACACCTTC
-,TRBV2,-,TRBJ2-3,CASSENGLRTDTQYF,TGTGCCAGCAGTGAAAACGGGCTGCGCACAGATACGCAGTATTTT
-,TRBV7-2,-,TRBJ1-1,CASSLGGMNTEAFF,TGTGCCAGCAGCTTAGGAGGTATGAACACTGAAGCTTTCTTT
-,TRBV4-3,TRBD2,TRBJ2-3,CASSQAPVGGDTQYF,TGCGCCAGCAGCCAAGCCCCGGTGGGAGGGGATACGCAGTATTTT
-,TRBV12-3/TRBV12-4,-,TRBJ1-1,CASSFVRAFF,TGTGCCAGCAGTTTCGTTCGGGCTTTCTTT
-,TRBV3-1/TRBV3-2,-,TRBJ2-3,CASSQDGGDTQYF,TGTGCCAGCAGCCAAGATGGGGGGGATACGCAGTATTTT
-,TRBV10-3,TRBD1,TRBJ2-7,CAISAGSARQGSYEQYF,TGTGCCATCAGTGCGGGATCGGCCCGACAGGGATCTTACGAGCAGTACTTC
-,TRBV19,TRBD2,TRBJ2-2,CASSIGLAGGKAGELFF,TGTGCCAGTAGTATCGGACTAGCGGGGGGAAAGGCCGGGGAGCTGTTTTTT
-,TRBV5-4,-,TRBJ1-1,CASSLQGSTEAFF,TGTGCCAGCAGCTTACAGGGTTCCACTGAAGCTTTCTTT
-,TRBV5-1,-,TRBJ1-3,CASSPEGNTIYF,TGCGCCAGCAGCCCCGAAGGAAACACCATATATTTT
-,TRBV28,-,TRBJ2-1,CASSFRHNEQFF,TGTGCCAGCAGTTTTCGACACAATGAGCAGTTCTTC
-,TRBV12-3/TRBV12-4,-,TRBJ1-1,CASSLRGNTEAFF,TGTGCCAGCAGTTTAAGGGGAAACACTGAAGCTTTCTTT
-,TRBV2,-,TRBJ1-5,CASSEALTANQPQHF,TGTGCCAGCAGTGAAGCGCTGACTGCAAATCAGCCCCAGCATTTT
-,TRBV6-4,-,TRBJ1-2,CASSEGPGVGGYTF,TGTGCCAGCAGTGAGGGACCGGGAGTTGGTGGCTACACCTTC
-,TRBV6-5,-,TRBJ2-5,CASQVVGAATQYF,TGTGCCAGCCAGGTGGTTGGGGCTGCGACCCAGTACTTC
-,TRBV28,TRBD1,TRBJ1-4,CASTTTGGGLNEKLFF,TGTGCCAGCACCACTACAGGGGGCGGCCTCAATGAAAAACTGTTTTTT
-,TRBV30,TRBD2,TRBJ2-3,CAWNPGREGRTQYF,TGTGCCTGGAACCCAGGGCGGGAGGGCCGGACGCAGTATTTT
once,TRBV4-2,-,TRBJ1-5,CASSQVGRDGGNQPQHF,TGTGCCAGCAGCCAAGTTGGTCGAGATGGCGGCAATCAGCCCCAGCATTTT
-,TRBV10-3,-,TRBJ1-2,CAISNRDDTISNYGYTF,TGTGCCATCAGCAATCGTGACGACACCATATCTAACTATGGCTACACCTTC
-,TRBV28,TRBD1,TRBJ2-3,CASSSGQGIADTQYF,TGTGCCAGCAGTTCCGGACAGGGGATCGCAGATACGCAGTATTTT
once,TRBV28,TRBD1,TRBJ1-2,CASSVPGQGFGGYTF,TGTGCCAGCAGTGTACCGGGACAGGGGTTCGGTGGCTACACCTTC